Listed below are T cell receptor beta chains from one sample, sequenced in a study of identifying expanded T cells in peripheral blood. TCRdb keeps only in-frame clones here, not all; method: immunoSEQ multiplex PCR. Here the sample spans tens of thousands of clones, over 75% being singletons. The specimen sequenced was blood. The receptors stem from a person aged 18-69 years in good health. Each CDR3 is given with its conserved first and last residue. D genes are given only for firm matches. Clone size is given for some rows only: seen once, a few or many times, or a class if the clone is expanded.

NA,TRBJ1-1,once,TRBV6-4,TGTGCCAGCAGCCAGAGGGTCGACACTGAAGCTTTCTTT,CASSQRVDTEAFF
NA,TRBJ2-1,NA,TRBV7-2,TGTGCCAGCAGCTTTGACATCGGTAATGAGCAGTTCTTC,CASSFDIGNEQFF
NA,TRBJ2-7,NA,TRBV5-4,TGTGCCAGCAGCAAGGGGGGGGAACCCTACGAGCAGTACTTC,CASSKGGEPYEQYF
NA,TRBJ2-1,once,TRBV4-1,TGCGCCAGCAGCCAAGATGGCCATGGGCAGGGCGGTGAGCAGTTCTTC,CASSQDGHGQGGEQFF
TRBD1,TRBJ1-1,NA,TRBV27,TGTGCCAGCAGAACGACAGGGCCTCAAGGAGCTTTCTTT,CASRTTGPQGAFF
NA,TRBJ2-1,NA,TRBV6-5,TGTGCCAGCAGTTACTCGAGGCCAGGCAATGAGCAGTTCTTC,CASSYSRPGNEQFF
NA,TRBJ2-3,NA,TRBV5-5,TGTGCCAGCAGCTTGAGGTTGCCCACTTATTGGACAGATACGCAGTATTTT,CASSLRLPTYWTDTQYF
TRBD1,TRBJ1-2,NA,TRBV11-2,TGTGCCAGCAGCCCATGGGACAGGGAAGTAGGCGGCTATGGCTACACCTTC,CASSPWDREVGGYGYTF
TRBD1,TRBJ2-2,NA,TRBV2,TGTGCCAGCAGTGATAGTGACAGGGGGCTCACCGGGGAGCTGTTTTTT,CASSDSDRGLTGELFF
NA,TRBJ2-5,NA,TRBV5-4,TGTGCCAGCAGGCAGGGTGGTAGGGAGACCCAGTACTTC,CASRQGGRETQYF
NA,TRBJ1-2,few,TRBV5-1,TGCGCCAGCGGGACGGATCTCTATGGCTACACCTTC,CASGTDLYGYTF
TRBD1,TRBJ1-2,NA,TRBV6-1,TGTGCCAGCAGTGAAGCTCAGGGGGGGCATCGTAACTATGGCTACACCTTC,CASSEAQGGHRNYGYTF
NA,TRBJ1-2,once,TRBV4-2,TGTGCCAGCAGCCAAGATAGGTCAGGCTCTGGGGGTGGCTACACCTTC,CASSQDRSGSGGGYTF
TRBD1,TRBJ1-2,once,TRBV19,TGTGCCACTACCGGGACAGGGGGTGCACATGTCTATGGCTACACCTTC,CATTGTGGAHVYGYTF
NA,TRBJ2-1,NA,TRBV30,TGTGCCCTCACGACTAGGTCGTTCCCCAATGAGCAGTTCTTC,CALTTRSFPNEQFF
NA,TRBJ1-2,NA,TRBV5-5,TGTGCCAGCAGCTTGTCAGACAGCCTCTATGGCTACACCTTC,CASSLSDSLYGYTF
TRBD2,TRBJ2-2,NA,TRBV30,TGTGCCTGGAGTTCGACGGGGGGCGGGGAGCTGTTTTTT,CAWSSTGGGELFF
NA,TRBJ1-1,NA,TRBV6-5,TGTGCCAGCAGTTACCCTAGGGGGGGGAACACTGAAGCTTTCTTT,CASSYPRGGNTEAFF
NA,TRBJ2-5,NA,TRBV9,TGTGCCAGCAGCCTTACAGGGTTCCAAGAGACCCAGTACTTC,CASSLTGFQETQYF
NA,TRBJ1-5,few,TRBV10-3,TGTGCCATCAGTGATGTCACAGGGCCGCCCCAGCATTTT,CAISDVTGPPQHF
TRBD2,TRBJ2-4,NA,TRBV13,TGTGCCAGCAGCTTAGGACTAGCGCCAGCCAAAAACATTCAGTACTTC,CASSLGLAPAKNIQYF
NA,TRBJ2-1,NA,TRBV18,TGTGCCAGCTCAGAAGAGGACAGCTCCTACAATGAGCAGTTCTTC,CASSEEDSSYNEQFF
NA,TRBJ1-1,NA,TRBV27,TGTGCCAGCAGCAGTCGGACAGCCCTCGAAGCTTTCTTT,CASSSRTALEAFF
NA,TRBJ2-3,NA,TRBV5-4,TGTGCCAGCAGCTTGGGACAGAACACAGATACGCAGTATTTT,CASSLGQNTDTQYF
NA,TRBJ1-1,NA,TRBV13,TGTGCCAGCAGCTTACGACAGGAGGGCACTGAAGCTTTCTTT,CASSLRQEGTEAFF
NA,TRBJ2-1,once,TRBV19,TGTGCCAGTAGTATCCCCCGAGTGGGCAATGAGCAGTTCTTC,CASSIPRVGNEQFF
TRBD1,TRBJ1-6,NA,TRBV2,TGTGCCAGCAGGCCGGACAGGGTCCCTCTCTCACCCCTCCACTTT,CASRPDRVPLSPLHF
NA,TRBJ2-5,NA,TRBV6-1,TGTGCCAGCAGTGAAGCCTTGGAGACCCAGTACTTC,CASSEALETQYF
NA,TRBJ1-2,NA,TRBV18,TGTGCCAGCTCCCCTCCCGGCGCTAACTATGGCTACACCTTC,CASSPPGANYGYTF
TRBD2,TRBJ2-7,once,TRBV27,TGTGCCAGCAGTCTCCACCGGACTAGCTTTTACGAGCAGTACTTC,CASSLHRTSFYEQYF
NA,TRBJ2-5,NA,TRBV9,TGTGCCAGCAGCTGGGGGGCAGGGACCAGGGAGACCCAGTACTTC,CASSWGAGTRETQYF
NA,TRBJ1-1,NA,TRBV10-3,TGTGCCATCAGAAATTTGGACGGTAACACTGAAGCTTTCTTT,CAIRNLDGNTEAFF
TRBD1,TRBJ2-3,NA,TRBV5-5,TGTGCCAGCAGCTTGGGACAGGGATATTCCACAGATACGCAGTATTTT,CASSLGQGYSTDTQYF
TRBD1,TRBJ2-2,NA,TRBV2,TGTGCCAGCGGGCACAGGGGGCGGGGGACCGGGGAGCTGTTTTTT,CASGHRGRGTGELFF
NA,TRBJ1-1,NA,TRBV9,TGTGCCAGCAGCCCGGGGGAATGGGGCACTGAAGCTTTCTTT,CASSPGEWGTEAFF
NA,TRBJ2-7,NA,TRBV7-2,TGTGCCAGCAGGTCGGGGGACAGTAAATCCTACGAGCAGTACTTC,CASRSGDSKSYEQYF
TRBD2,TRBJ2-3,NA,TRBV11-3,TGTGCCAGCAGCTTGACTAGCGGGGGGGCTCGGAATACGCAGTATTTT,CASSLTSGGARNTQYF
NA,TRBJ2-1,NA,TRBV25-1,TGTGCCAGCAGTGAATTCAACTACAATGAGCAGTTCTTC,CASSEFNYNEQFF
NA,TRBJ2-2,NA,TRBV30,TGTGCCTACTCTAGGGGTACCGGGGAGCTGTTTTTT,CAYSRGTGELFF
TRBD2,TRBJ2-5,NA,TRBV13,TGTGCCAGCAGCGCTAGACTAGCGGGGGCAAGTGGGACCCAGTACTTC,CASSARLAGASGTQYF
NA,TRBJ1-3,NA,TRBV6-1,TGTGCCAGCAGATGGGACCGAAGCTCTGGAAACACCATATATTTT,CASRWDRSSGNTIYF
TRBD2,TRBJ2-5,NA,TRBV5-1,TGCGCCAGCAGCTTGGTAGGTAGCGGGAGTTTGGCAGAGACCCAGTACTTC,CASSLVGSGSLAETQYF
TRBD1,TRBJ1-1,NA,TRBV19,TGTGCCAGTAGCGGGACAGGGGTTGAAGCTTTCTTT,CASSGTGVEAFF
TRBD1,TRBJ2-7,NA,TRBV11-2,TGTGCCAGCAGTTCCCCGGGACAGGGGGGCTACGAGCAGTACTTC,CASSSPGQGGYEQYF
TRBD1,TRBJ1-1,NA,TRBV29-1,TGCAGCGTCCAAGACAGGGTAACTGAAGCTTTCTTT,CSVQDRVTEAFF
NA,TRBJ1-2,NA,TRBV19,TGTGCCAGTAGTATAGATCAGTCCGGCTACACCTTC,CASSIDQSGYTF
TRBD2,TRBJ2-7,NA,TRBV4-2,TGTGCCAGCAGCAGGTCGAGCGGGGCTACCTACGAGCAGTACTTC,CASSRSSGATYEQYF
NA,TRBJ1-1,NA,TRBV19,TGTGCCAGTAAACCGGGACTCACGAACACTGAAGCTTTCTTT,CASKPGLTNTEAFF
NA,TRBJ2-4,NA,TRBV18,TGTGCCAGCTCACCCCTGGTAATGACGACTGGGGTTCAGTACTTC,CASSPLVMTTGVQYF
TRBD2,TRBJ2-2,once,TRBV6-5,TGTGCCAGCAGTTACTCCGGGACTAGCCCCGGGGAGCTGTTTTTT,CASSYSGTSPGELFF
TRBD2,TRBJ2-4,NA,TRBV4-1,TGCGCCAGCAGCGAACTAGCGGGATCCCTTGGCTACTTC,CASSELAGSLGYF
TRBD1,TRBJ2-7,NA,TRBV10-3,TGTGCCATCAGGAGGACAGGGTCCGAGCAGTACTTC,CAIRRTGSEQYF